This paragraph covers one TCR beta chain sequence. Some clones are missing from TCRdb's copy, which holds only in-frame ones; the method was immunoSEQ multiplex PCR. The sample lists about 36,000 clones, about 80% seen once, with 21% in the top ten. The sample originates from a study of OX40 agonist ivuxolimab in advanced cancers. Sequences were derived from CD4+ or CD8+ T cells sorted from blood, sampled in a trial of the OX40 agonist ivuxolimab. The sequence came from an adult with an advanced solid tumor such as melanoma, head and neck, liver or kidney cancer.

CDR3 in DNA: TGTGCCAGCAGTTATATTGGAGGGGGCAATCAGCCCCAGCATTTT. This encodes CASSYIGGGNQPQHF. The rearrangement links TRBV28 to TRBJ1-5, with D perhaps matching TRBD1 (5 bases). The V and J ends lost 4 bases and 2 bases respectively, with 12 bases between them. The CDR3 totals 15 residues. Germline CDR1 is MDHEN and CDR2 is SYDVKM.